Each of the 12 T cell receptor beta chains below was sequenced from the same sample in a study of regulatory T cells in long-lasting Graves disease. The time point was: persistent/refractory GD, antithyroid drugs over 5 years with positive TRAb. RNA extracted from PBMCs served as the sequencing template. CDR3 regions were amplified by Arm-PCR using iRepertoire HTBI primers to build TCR beta libraries. MiXCR, run by TCRdb on the multiplex PCR reads, gives a single entry per CDR3 protein. Among about 340,000 distinct CDR3 sequences listed, roughly a fifth were seen once. This sample comprised peripheral blood mononuclear cells (PBMCs), obtained when the disease was refractory, from a patient treated with antithyroid drugs. The receptor source for this set is a female donor with Graves disease.

Note on this clonotype: The final CDR3 position lacks the conserved phenylalanine or tryptophan, pointing to a likely read error. V and J are TRBV28 and TRBJ2-7; 7 bases are a match to TRBD2. This CDR3 has 15 residues. CDR1 and CDR2 from the germline V gene are MDHEN and SYDVKM. V lost 4 bases to trimming and J lost 5 bases; unmatched junction nucleotides: 11. CDR3 nucleotide sequence: TGTGCCAGCAGTTCCGGACTAGTGGGATCTAACGAGCAGTACTCC. Residues: CASSSGLVGSNEQYS.

This clonotype was counted a few times. This sequence joins TRBV6-5 and TRBJ1-6, with a weak D call TRBD1 (5 bases). The ends were cut back, 2 bases at V and 6 bases at J, with 8 bases in the middle. Per the germline V gene, CDR1 is MNHEY and CDR2 is SVGAGI. There are 14 residues in the CDR3. The CDR3 nucleotides are TGTGCCAGCAGTTACGCTGGGACTAATTCACCCCTCCACTTT. It translates to CASSYAGTNSPLHF.

J is TRBJ2-2 and V is TRBV18; the D gene is possibly TRBD1 (5 bases). CDR1 KGHSH and CDR2 LQKENI come from the germline V gene. This CDR3 region has 14 residues. The V end lost 8 bases, the J end lost 4 bases, and 14 bases lay between the germline ends. The CDR3 nucleotides read TGTGCCAGCCCACTTGTCCAGGGCACCGGGGAGCTGTTTTTT. Translated: CASPLVQGTGELFF.

This clonotype has ten or more counts. V usage is TRBV15 and J usage is TRBJ1-1, with no clear D. V lost 6 bases and J 0 bases, leaving 5 bases between the germline ends. The CDR3 runs to 12 residues. Germline lookup yields CDR1 LNHNV and CDR2 YYDKDF (reference sequence). The CDR3 bases are TGTGCCACCAGTTTCCTGAACACTGAAGCTTTCTTT. It is translated as CATSFLNTEAFF.

This clonotype was detected many times. The chain joins TRBV7-2 to TRBJ1-6, with 9 bases fitting TRBD1. The germline V gene has CDR1 SGHTA and CDR2 FQGNSA. The V gene end was trimmed by 1 base and the J gene end by 6 bases; junction bases not matched to a gene: 1. This CDR3 region has 15 residues. The CDR3 region has the DNA TGTGCCAGCAGCTTAGTGGGACAGGGTAATTCACCCCTCCACTTT. It is translated as CASSLVGQGNSPLHF.

This clonotype was counted at least ten times. The gene calls are TRBV11-2 and TRBJ2-5; 7 positions match TRBD1. The junction had 11 bases not matched to a gene; V was cut back by 6 bases and J by 4 bases. The CDR3 is 15 amino acids. Looked up from germline, CDR1 is SGHAT and CDR2 is FQNNGV. The CDR3 region has the DNA TGTGCCAGCAGTTCCCCAACAGGGGCCGGAGAGACCCAGTACTTC. The encoded protein is CASSSPTGAGETQYF.

This clonotype was seen only a few times. The chain has TRBV7-2 and TRBJ1-5, with D perhaps matching TRBD1 (5 bases). The length of the CDR3 is 13 residues. The germline gives CDR1 SGHTA, CDR2 FQGNSA. The germline V and J ends were trimmed by 5 bases and 3 bases, with 8 bases remaining between them. CDR3 DNA sequence: TGTGCCAGCAGCGCGGGACTCAATCAGCCCCAGCATTTT. As protein: CASSAGLNQPQHF.

The chain combines TRBV6-2 or TRBV6-3 with TRBJ1-3, with 10 bases that match TRBD1. CDR1 and CDR2 from the germline V gene are MNHEY and SVGEGT. The CDR3 extends over 16 amino acids. Trimming removed 7 bases from V and 3 bases from J; junction bases left unmatched: 9. The CDR3 nucleotides are TGTGCCAGCAATACTCGACAGGGGGCGAGTGGAAACACCATATATTTT. Protein: CASNTRQGASGNTIYF.

In this sample, this clonotype turned up many times. The CDR3 nucleotides read TGTGCCACCAGTGATCCTTTGGGGCCCTACACCTTC. Protein product: CATSDPLGPYTF. The V and J genes are TRBV24-1 and TRBJ1-2, with D possibly being TRBD1 (5 bases). Looked up from germline, CDR1 is KGHDR and CDR2 is SFDVKD. This CDR3 is 12 amino acids long. Trimming removed 3 bases from V and 10 bases from J, with 11 bases in between.

This clonotype was seen repeatedly, ten times or more. The CDR3 here is CASGLKRVGEQFF. The CDR3 DNA is TGTGCTAGTGGTTTGAAGAGAGTAGGCGAGCAGTTCTTC. V is TRBV12-5 and J is TRBJ2-1; D remains unclear. Germline CDR1 is LGHNT and CDR2 is FRNRAP. The CDR3 is made up of 13 amino acids. V was cut by 2 bases and J by 10 bases, with 12 bases left in between.

V gene TRBV19 combines with J gene TRBJ2-6, with unresolved D. The germline CDR1 and CDR2 sequences are LNHDA and SQIVND (reference sequence). The V end was cut by 0 bases, the J end by 5 bases, with 2 bases between. The CDR3 is 13 residues long. The CDR3 bases are TGTGCCAGTAGTATAGACAGGGCCAACGTCCTGACTTTC. This translates into CASSIDRANVLTF.

A few counts support this clonotype. The chain has TRBV6-1 and TRBJ2-5, with a weak D call TRBD1 (6 bases). Trimming removed 5 bases from V and 4 bases from J, with 14 bases in between. The germline CDR1 and CDR2 sequences are MNHNS and SASEGT. This CDR3 is 14 amino acids long. CDR3 protein: CASSPGQRGETQYF. The CDR3 region has the DNA TGTGCCAGCAGTCCGGGACAAAGGGGAGAGACCCAGTACTTC.